Sequencing of this T cell receptor beta chain was carried out in a study of T-cell reconstitution after alpha-beta-depleted transplantation in children. J gave up 6 bases and V 7 bases, and 9 bases lay outside the gene matches. Per the germline V gene, CDR1 is MNHNS and CDR2 is SASEGT. The CDR3 length is 16 residues. Unique molecular identifiers featured in how the TCRbeta library was prepared. Each CDR3 protein gets one entry after TCRdb re-called the PCR reads with MiXCR. The sample lists 400,000 to 500,000 distinct CDR3 sequences, under 13% occurring once. The receptor comes from a human donor who donated a stem cell graft to a child with acute myeloid leukemia. The sequences come from PBMCs from the stem cell graft donor, collected from the stem cell graft. The chain employs TRBV6-1 and TRBJ2-3; 14 nucleotides align to TRBD2. Here the CDR3 reads CASKLTGLAGVDTQYF. DNA of the CDR3: TGTGCCAGCAAACTAACGGGACTAGCGGGAGTTGATACGCAGTATTTT.